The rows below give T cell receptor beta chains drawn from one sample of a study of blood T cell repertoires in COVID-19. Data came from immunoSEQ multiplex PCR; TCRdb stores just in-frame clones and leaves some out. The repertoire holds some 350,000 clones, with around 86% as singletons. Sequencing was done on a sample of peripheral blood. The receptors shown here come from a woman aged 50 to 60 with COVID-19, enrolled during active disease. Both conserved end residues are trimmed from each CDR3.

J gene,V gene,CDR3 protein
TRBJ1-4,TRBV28,ASRFGTVNEKLF
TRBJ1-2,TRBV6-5,ASSYRAGDGYT
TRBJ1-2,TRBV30,AWNRVDYGYT
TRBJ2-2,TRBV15,ATSAQSGRNTGELF
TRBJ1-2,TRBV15,ATSRVAVGRGDGYT
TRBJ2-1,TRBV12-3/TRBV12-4,ASASGSEQF
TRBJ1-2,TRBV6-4,ASSDQDQGPLGYGYT
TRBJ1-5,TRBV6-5,ASSWDSDYSNQPQH
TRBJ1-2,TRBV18,ASSPTSYGMRGYT
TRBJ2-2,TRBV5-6,ASSFGSWGTNTGELF
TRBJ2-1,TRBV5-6,ASSSTREQF
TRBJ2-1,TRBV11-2,ASRERDYNEQF
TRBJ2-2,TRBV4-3,ASSPGDGELF
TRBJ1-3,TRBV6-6,ASSYGQGNTIY
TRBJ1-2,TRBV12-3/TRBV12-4,ASSFDGGDGYT
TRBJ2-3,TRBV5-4,ASSFGGPSTDTQY
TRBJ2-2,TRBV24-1,ATSYSGGLAGVGTGELF
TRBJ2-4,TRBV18,ASSLLPREGKNIQY
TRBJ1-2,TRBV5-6,ASRRFNYGYT
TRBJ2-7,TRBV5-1,ASSLGTSGTYEQY
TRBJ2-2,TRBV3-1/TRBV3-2,ASTLGRELF
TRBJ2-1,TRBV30,AGLSGNYNEQF
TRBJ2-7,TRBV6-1,ASSERTSGTSYEQY
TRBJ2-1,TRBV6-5,ASSYSTSGYSNEQF
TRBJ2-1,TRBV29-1,SVFREGQGDYNEQF
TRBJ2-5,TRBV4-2,ASSWTSGETQY
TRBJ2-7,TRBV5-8,ASSLRGVYEQY
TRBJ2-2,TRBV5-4,ASSLASTGELF
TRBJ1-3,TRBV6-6,ASSYDGGDTIY
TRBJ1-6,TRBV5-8,ASSPGTALNNSPLH
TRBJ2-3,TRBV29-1,SVGGTLSTDTQY
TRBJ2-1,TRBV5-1,ASSLDGGSYNEQF
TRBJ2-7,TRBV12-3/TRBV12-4,ASSLDRPYEQY
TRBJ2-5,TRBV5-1,ASSFATQQETQY
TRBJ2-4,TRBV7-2,ASSPPGVGSYIQY
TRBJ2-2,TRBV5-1,ASSFGARAANTGELF
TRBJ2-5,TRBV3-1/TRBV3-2,ASSHRGRSKETQY
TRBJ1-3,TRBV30,AWRMGHEKVSDTIY
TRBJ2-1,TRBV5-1,ASSLTSGRYEQF
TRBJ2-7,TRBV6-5,ASRPPGSYEQY
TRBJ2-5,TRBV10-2,ASRPTGFETQY
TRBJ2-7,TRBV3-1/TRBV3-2,ASSQGNRVSNEQY
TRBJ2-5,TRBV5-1,ASRFGQKETQY
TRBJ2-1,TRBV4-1,ASRRGLAGVYFGSYNEQF
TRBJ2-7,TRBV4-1,ASSQSDDAGPYEQY
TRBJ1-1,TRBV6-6,ASTPAPSFPKAF
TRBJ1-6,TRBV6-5,ASKNRGNNSPLH
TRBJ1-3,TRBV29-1,SVGLEDSGNTIY
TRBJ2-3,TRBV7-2,ASSSLDWEYTDTQY
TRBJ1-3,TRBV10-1,ASSGPGGAGNTIY
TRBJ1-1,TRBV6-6,ASSSRDRAAEAF
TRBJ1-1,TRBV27,ASSLNEGSYTEAF
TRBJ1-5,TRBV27,ASSPRGPRNQPQH
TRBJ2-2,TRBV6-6,ASSSSRGTGELF
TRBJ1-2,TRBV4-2,ASSQSDSLYGYT
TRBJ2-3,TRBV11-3,ASSLTSSTDTQY
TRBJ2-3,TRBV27,ASSPLGVEGADTQY
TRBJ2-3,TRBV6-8,ASSYSSGGDTQY
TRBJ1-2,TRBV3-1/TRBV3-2,ASSPGQGGYT
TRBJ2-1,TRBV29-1,SVATSGPTSYNEQF